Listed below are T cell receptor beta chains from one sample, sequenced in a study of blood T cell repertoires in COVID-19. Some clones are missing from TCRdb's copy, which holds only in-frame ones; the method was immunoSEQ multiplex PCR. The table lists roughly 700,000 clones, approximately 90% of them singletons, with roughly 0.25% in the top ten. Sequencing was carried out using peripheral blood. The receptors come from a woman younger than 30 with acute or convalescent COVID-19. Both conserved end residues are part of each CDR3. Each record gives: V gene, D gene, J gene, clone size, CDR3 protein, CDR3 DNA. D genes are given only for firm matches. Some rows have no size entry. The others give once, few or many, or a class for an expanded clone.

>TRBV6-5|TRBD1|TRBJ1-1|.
CASSYGTASEAFF
TGTGCCAGCAGTTACGGGACAGCATCTGAAGCTTTCTTT
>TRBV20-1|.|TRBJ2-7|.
CSAPSGNEQYF
TGCAGTGCCCCTTCGGGTAACGAGCAGTACTTC
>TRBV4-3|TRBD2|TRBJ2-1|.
CASSQDLGGNYNEQFF
TGCGCCAGCAGCCAAGATTTGGGGGGGAATTACAATGAGCAGTTCTTC
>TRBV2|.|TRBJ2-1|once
CASSEDQRQNYNEQFF
TGTGCCAGCAGTGAAGACCAAAGACAGAACTACAATGAGCAGTTCTTC
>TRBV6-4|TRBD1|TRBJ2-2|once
CASSAGQANTGELFF
TGTGCCAGCAGTGCGGGACAGGCGAACACCGGGGAGCTGTTTTTT
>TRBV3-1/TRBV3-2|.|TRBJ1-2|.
CASSQDKGPNSYGYTF
TGTGCCAGCAGCCAAGATAAGGGGCCCAATTCCTATGGCTACACCTTC
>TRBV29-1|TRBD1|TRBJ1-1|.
CSVGRTGEFTEAFF
TGCAGCGTTGGGAGGACAGGGGAGTTCACTGAAGCTTTCTTT
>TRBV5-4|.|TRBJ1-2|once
CASSLGEAPGGYTF
TGTGCCAGCAGCCTAGGGGAGGCCCCTGGCGGCTACACCTTC
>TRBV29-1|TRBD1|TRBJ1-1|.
CSISGQGEAFF
TGCAGCATCAGTGGACAGGGTGAAGCTTTCTTT
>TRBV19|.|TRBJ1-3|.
CASNHLQSGNTIYF
TGTGCCAGTAACCACCTCCAGTCCGGAAACACCATATATTTT
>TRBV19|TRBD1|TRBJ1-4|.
CASSAQQGSATNEKLFF
TGTGCCAGTAGTGCCCAACAGGGGTCTGCAACTAATGAAAAACTGTTTTTT
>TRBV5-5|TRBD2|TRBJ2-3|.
CASSSGLAGTDTQYF
TGTGCCAGCAGCTCGGGACTAGCGGGGACAGATACGCAGTATTTT
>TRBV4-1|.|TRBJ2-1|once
CASSISGDSYNEQFF
TGCGCCAGCAGCATCAGCGGTGACTCCTACAATGAGCAGTTCTTC
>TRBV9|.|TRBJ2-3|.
CASSPRGGTDTQYF
TGTGCCAGCAGCCCCCGTGGGGGGACAGATACGCAGTATTTT
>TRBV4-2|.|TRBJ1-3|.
CASSQDPGIGNTIYF
TGTGCCAGCAGCCAAGATCCGGGGATTGGAAACACCATATATTTT
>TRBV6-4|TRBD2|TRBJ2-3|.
CASSVEGAGGTDTQYF
TGTGCCAGCAGTGTCGAAGGAGCGGGGGGAACAGATACGCAGTATTTT
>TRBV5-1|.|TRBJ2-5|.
CASSFPGRQETQYF
TGCGCCAGCAGCTTCCCGGGTAGGCAAGAGACCCAGTACTTC
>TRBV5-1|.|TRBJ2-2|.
CASSLGSNTGELFF
TGCGCCAGCAGCCTCGGTTCGAACACCGGGGAGCTGTTTTTT
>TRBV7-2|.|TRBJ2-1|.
CASSFGGLVYNEQFF
TGTGCCAGCAGCTTCGGGGGGCTGGTATACAATGAGCAGTTCTTC
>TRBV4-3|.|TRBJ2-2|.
CASSQDSGNTGELFF
TGCGCCAGCAGCCAAGATAGCGGGAACACCGGGGAGCTGTTTTTT
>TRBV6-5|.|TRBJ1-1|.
CASKRGMNTEAFF
TGTGCCAGCAAAAGGGGAATGAACACTGAAGCTTTCTTT
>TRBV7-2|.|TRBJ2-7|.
CASSSRQSYSYEQYF
TGTGCCAGCAGTTCCAGACAGTCTTACTCCTACGAGCAGTACTTC
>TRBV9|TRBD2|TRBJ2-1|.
CASSVGPAGNEQFF
TGTGCCAGCAGCGTAGGTCCAGCGGGGAACGAGCAGTTCTTC
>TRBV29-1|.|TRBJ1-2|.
CSATGISDYGYTF
TGCAGCGCGACAGGCATCTCGGACTATGGCTACACCTTC
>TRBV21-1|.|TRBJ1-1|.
CASSNFRPGPQNPNTEAFF
TGTGCCAGCAGCAATTTCCGTCCAGGCCCCCAAAACCCTAACACTGAAGCTTTCTTT
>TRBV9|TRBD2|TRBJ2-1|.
CASSVTSVISYNEQFF
TGTGCCAGCAGCGTCACTAGCGTCATCTCCTACAATGAGCAGTTCTTC
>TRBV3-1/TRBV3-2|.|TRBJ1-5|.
CASSQDLGRAGQPQHF
TGTGCCAGCAGCCAAGATCTCGGCAGGGCCGGTCAGCCCCAGCATTTT
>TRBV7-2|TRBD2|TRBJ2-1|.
CASSLGGGSYNEQFF
TGTGCCAGCAGCTTAGGCGGGGGGTCCTACAATGAGCAGTTCTTC
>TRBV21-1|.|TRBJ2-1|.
CASSWDSYNEQFF
TGTGCCAGCAGCTGGGACAGCTACAATGAGCAGTTCTTC
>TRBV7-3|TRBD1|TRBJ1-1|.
CASSLTGNPNTEAFF
TGTGCCAGCAGCTTGACAGGGAACCCGAACACTGAAGCTTTCTTT
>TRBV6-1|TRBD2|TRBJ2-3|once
CASSELAGKRTDTQYF
TGTGCCAGCAGTGAGCTAGCGGGGAAACGCACAGATACGCAGTATTTT
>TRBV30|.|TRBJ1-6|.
CAWSEIRNSPLHF
TGTGCCTGGAGTGAAATTCGGAATTCACCCCTCCACTTT
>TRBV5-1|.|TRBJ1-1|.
CASSLLVNTEAFF
TGCGCCAGCAGCTTATTAGTGAACACTGAAGCTTTCTTT
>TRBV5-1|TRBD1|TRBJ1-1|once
CASSLFIGTGDPEAFF
TGCGCCAGCAGCTTATTTATTGGGACAGGGGATCCTGAAGCTTTCTTT
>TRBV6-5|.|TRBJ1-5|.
CASSSSQNQPQHF
TGTGCCAGCAGTTCCTCACAAAATCAGCCCCAGCATTTT
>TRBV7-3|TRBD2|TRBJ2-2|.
CASSPPSSGTGELFF
TGTGCCAGCAGCCCTCCATCTAGCGGAACCGGGGAGCTGTTTTTT
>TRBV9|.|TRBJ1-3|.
CASSPSYADTIYF
TGTGCCAGCAGCCCATCCTACGCGGACACCATATATTTT
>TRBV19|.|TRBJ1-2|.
CASSIQEAGYGYTF
TGTGCCAGTAGTATACAGGAGGCTGGCTATGGCTACACCTTC
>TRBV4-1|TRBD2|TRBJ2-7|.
CACRRLRVAGDEQYF
TGCGCCTGCCGCCGCCTCCGGGTAGCGGGGGACGAGCAGTACTTC
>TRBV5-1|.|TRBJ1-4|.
CASKEGEATNEKLFF
TGCGCCAGCAAGGAAGGGGAGGCAACTAATGAAAAACTGTTTTTT
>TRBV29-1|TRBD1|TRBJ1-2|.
CSVERQGTGPYGYTF
TGCAGCGTTGAAAGACAGGGCACAGGGCCCTATGGCTACACCTTC
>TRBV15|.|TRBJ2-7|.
CATSRDLPGQLYEQYF
TGTGCCACCAGCAGAGATCTGCCCGGACAGCTATACGAGCAGTACTTC
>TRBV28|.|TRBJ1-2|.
CASSSPQGTNYGYTF
TGTGCCAGCAGTTCCCCACAGGGAACTAACTATGGCTACACCTTC
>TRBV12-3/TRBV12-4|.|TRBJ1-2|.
CASSLGGGYTF
TGTGCCAGCAGTTTAGGAGGGGGCTACACCTTC
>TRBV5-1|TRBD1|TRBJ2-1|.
CASSLLTGGSYNEQFF
TGCGCCAGCAGCTTGTTAACAGGGGGATCCTACAATGAGCAGTTCTTC
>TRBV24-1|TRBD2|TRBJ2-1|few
CATSDLRLAGGGNEQFF
TGTGCCACCAGTGATTTGAGGCTAGCGGGGGGCGGCAATGAGCAGTTCTTC
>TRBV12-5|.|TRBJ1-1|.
CASGLEKQGGAFF
TGTGCTAGTGGTTTGGAAAAGCAGGGTGGAGCTTTCTTT
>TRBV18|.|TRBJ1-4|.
CASSLYRDEKLFF
TGTGCCAGCTCCCTATACAGGGATGAAAAACTGTTTTTT
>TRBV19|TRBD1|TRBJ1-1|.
CASSTNRGLETEAFF
TGTGCCAGTAGTACTAACAGGGGGCTAGAGACTGAAGCTTTCTTT
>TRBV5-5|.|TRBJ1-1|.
CASSFRRQTNTEAFF
TGTGCCAGCAGCTTTAGAAGACAAACTAACACTGAAGCTTTCTTT
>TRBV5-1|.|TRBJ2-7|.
CASSLVNNEQYF
TGCGCCAGCAGCTTGGTCAACAACGAGCAGTACTTC
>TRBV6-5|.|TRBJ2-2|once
CASTNRDTGELFF
TGTGCCAGCACAAACAGGGACACCGGGGAGCTGTTTTTT
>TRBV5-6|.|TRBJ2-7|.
CASSPNSGTYEQYF
TGTGCCAGCAGCCCGAACTCCGGGACCTACGAGCAGTACTTC
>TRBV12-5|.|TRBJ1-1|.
CASGPRDTMNTEAFF
TGTGCTAGTGGTCCCCGGGATACTATGAACACTGAAGCTTTCTTT
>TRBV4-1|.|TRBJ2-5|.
CASSQEGETQYF
TGCGCCAGCAGCCAAGAGGGCGAGACCCAGTACTTC
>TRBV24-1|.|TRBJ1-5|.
CATSDPTGPNQPQHF
TGTGCCACCAGTGACCCCACAGGCCCCAATCAGCCCCAGCATTTT
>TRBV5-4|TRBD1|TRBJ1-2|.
CASSPDRGTYGYTF
TGTGCCAGCAGCCCGGACAGGGGGACCTATGGCTACACCTTC
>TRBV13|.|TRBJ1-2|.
CASSPRLVGQTIDYGYTF
TGTGCCAGCAGCCCCCGCCTCGTCGGACAGACTATTGACTATGGCTACACCTTC
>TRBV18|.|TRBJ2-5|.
CASSPPEGRETQYF
TGTGCCAGCTCACCACCGGAGGGTCGGGAGACCCAGTACTTC
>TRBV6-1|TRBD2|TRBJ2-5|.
CASSVTSGGLMETQYF
TGTGCCAGCAGTGTAACTAGCGGGGGTTTAATGGAGACCCAGTACTTC